This T cell receptor (beta chain) stems from a study of T cells in Graves' hyperthyroidism and ophthalmopathy. Overall study context: Specimen type is peripheral blood, collected at initial diagnosis prior to any treatment.

It was RNA transcripts that yielded the amplified TCR beta CDR3 regions. First-round RT-PCR targeting the TCR CDR3 was performed with the HTBI primer set. TCRdb itself ran the multiplex PCR reads through MiXCR, one entry per CDR3 protein. The sample lists hundreds of thousands of distinct CDR3 sequences, around 20% seen once, with around 64% in the top ten. Concerning this clonotype: Its specificity is unknown.

General study findings and limits: Most expanded thyroid clonotypes above 0.001 recurred in blood.

The V gene's germline CDR1 is SNHLY and CDR2 FYNNEI. The trim removed 9 bases at V and 4 bases at J, leaving 9 bases unmatched. The CDR3 runs 14 residues. The chain has TRBV2 and TRBJ2-1; 7 bases map to TRBD2. Source material: blood. This receptor was identified in a man aged 30 to 39 with Graves' ophthalmopathy. In nucleotides, the CDR3 is TGTGCCAGGCGGGGGACGGACCCTTACAATGAGCAGTTCTTC. It translates to CARRGTDPYNEQFF. The whole variable domain, filled in from reference TRBV2 and TRBJ2-1, reads EPEVTQTPSHQVTQMGQEVILRCVPISNHLYFYWYRQILGQKVEFLVSFYNNEISEKSEIFDDQFSVERPDGSNFTLKIRSTKLEDSAMYFCARRGTDPYNEQFFGPGTRLTVL.